This TCR beta chain came from a study of cytomegalovirus exposure and HLA in healthy donors. Study-wide points: One later analysis reportedly identified an Asian-associated ancestry cluster that showed fewer N-insertions than the roughly 600-donor mean.

Per the germline V gene, CDR1 is MGHRA and CDR2 is YSYEKL. J gave up 2 bases and V 1 base, and 3 bases lay outside the gene matches. The CDR3 covers 15 residues. As for this clone: Its antigen is not known.

PCR primers comprised 60 Vbeta and 13 Jbeta primers. As originally analysed: Among the unique TCR beta chains that a later analysis counted, 80 million to 100 million in all, 10 million to 11 million were shared. The repertoire was sequenced with immunoSEQ multiplex PCR; TCRdb's copy has only in-frame clones and lacks some. The V and J calls and clone size were taken over from that table, and D and trimming were inferred from the DNA. The data show 150,000 to 200,000 clones, about 70% seen once. The clonotype comes from a woman aged 40 to 50 in good health and CMV-seropositive. Sequencing was done on a sample of PBMCs. V is TRBV4-1 and J is TRBJ2-7, with TRBD1 matching 9 bases. The CDR3 reads CASSQVGTGTYEQYF. The DNA of the CDR3 is TGCGCCAGCAGCCAAGTTGGGACAGGGACCTACGAGCAGTACTTC.